The 19 T cell receptor beta chains given below trace back to one sample, sequenced in a study of blood T cell repertoires in COVID-19. The assay was immunoSEQ multiplex PCR, and TCRdb's table has in-frame clones only and misses some. The sample comprises just under 350,000 clones, roughly 90% of which are singletons, and about 7% rests with the top ten. The sample was peripheral blood. The receptors originated from a woman aged 65 to 85 with COVID-19, enrolled during active disease.

The chain uses TRBV6-5 and TRBJ2-1; the D is unclear. From germline, CDR1 is MNHEY and CDR2 SVGAGI. The CDR3 length is 15 residues. V lost 0 bases to trimming and J lost 8 bases, with 14 bases between them. CDR3 amino acids: CASSYSPRDWDEQFF. The DNA of the CDR3 is TGTGCCAGCAGTTACTCGCCCAGAGACTGGGATGAGCAGTTCTTC.

The rearrangement joins TRBV30 to TRBJ2-6, with D uncertain. Germline values: CDR1 GTSNPN, CDR2 SVGIG (reference sequence). The CDR3 runs 15 residues. V dropped 5 bases and J dropped 1 base, with 12 bases sitting between them. The CDR3 spells CAWDGSRSGANVLTF. The CDR3 DNA sequence: TGTGCCTGGGACGGTTCGAGGTCTGGGGCCAACGTCCTGACTTTC.

The V call is TRBV10-3, the J call TRBJ1-6, with D perhaps matching TRBD1 (6 bases). Deletions cut 2 bases from V and 6 bases from J, with 11 bases between. Germline V gives CDR1 ENHRY, CDR2 SYGVKD. This CDR3 has 15 residues. The CDR3 reads CAISERTVLNSPLHF. As DNA, the CDR3 is TGTGCCATCAGTGAGCGGACAGTACTTAATTCACCCCTCCACTTT.

The gene calls are TRBV9 and TRBJ1-1; D is unclear. CDR1 and CDR2 from the germline V gene are SGDLS and YYNGEE. V shed 4 bases and J shed 3 bases, with 13 bases lying between them. The CDR3 is 14 amino acids. The CDR3 coding sequence is TGTGCCAGCAGCCCAACGGTGCTGGACACTGAAGCTTTCTTT. This gives the protein CASSPTVLDTEAFF.

A single count supports this clone. The chain employs TRBV7-9 and TRBJ1-6; D perhaps matches TRBD1 (5 bases). The CDR3 consists of 14 residues. Germline assignment: CDR1 SEHNR and CDR2 FQNEAQ (reference sequence). Trimming cost V 3 bases and J 9 bases, with 12 bases left between them. The CDR3 nucleotides read TGTGCCAGCAGCTTTGGGGCGGAGTTTTCACCCCTCCACTTT. Its protein product is CASSFGAEFSPLHF.

The J gene is TRBJ1-2, the V gene TRBV7-8; 8 bases line up with TRBD1. Germline trimming cut 4 bases from V and 5 bases from J; bases unmatched to any gene: 3. Germline V CDR1 and CDR2: SGHVS, FQNEAQ. This CDR3 region has 13 residues. This chain's CDR3 is CASSYDRGYGYTF. In DNA form, the CDR3 reads TGTGCCAGCAGCTACGACAGGGGATATGGCTACACCTTC.

CDR3 DNA sequence: TGTGCCAGCGCCCACGGGGTACAAGAGACCCAGTACTTC. Translated: CASAHGVQETQYF. The chain is built from TRBV12-3 or TRBV12-4 and TRBJ2-5, with D tentatively TRBD2 (5 bases). The CDR3 covers 13 residues. With 8 bases removed from V and 2 bases from J, the gap between germline ends came to 12 bases.

The V call is TRBV12-3 or TRBV12-4, the J call TRBJ1-2; D remains ambiguous. Trimming removed 3 bases at V and 2 bases at J, with 7 bases between. There are 13 residues in the CDR3. Written as DNA, the CDR3 is TGTGCCAGCAGTTTCTCACACAACTATGGCTACACCTTC. This sequence encodes CASSFSHNYGYTF.

The chain combines TRBV10-3 with TRBJ1-2; D might be TRBD1 (5 bases). V was cut by 7 bases and J by 6 bases, with 9 bases left in between. CDR1 is ENHRY, CDR2 SYGVKD, per germline. The CDR3 extends over 11 amino acids. The CDR3: CAITQGNGYTF. CDR3 bases: TGTGCCATCACCCAGGGAAATGGCTACACCTTC.

This chain uses TRBV2 with TRBJ1-4, with TRBD1 as a possible D gene (5 bases). Germline V gene sequence: CDR1 SNHLY, CDR2 FYNNEI. The CDR3 runs to 16 residues. Trimming removed 2 bases from V and 7 bases from J, with 17 bases in between. CDR3 sequence: CASSESQGRIGEKLFF. CDR3 coding DNA: TGTGCCAGCAGTGAAAGTCAGGGAAGGATTGGTGAAAAACTGTTTTTT.

The genes are TRBV11-2 and TRBJ2-1; D is possibly TRBD2 (6 bases). Trimming took off 7 bases at V and 2 bases at J, with 15 bases between the two ends. The CDR3 is 15 amino acids. Germline V CDR1 and CDR2: SGHAT, FQNNGV. The CDR3 DNA reads TGTGCCAGCACCCCTCCGGGACTTACCTACAATGAGCAGTTCTTC. Protein product: CASTPPGLTYNEQFF. Based on the CDR3 plus reference TRBV11-2 and TRBJ2-1, the full variable domain is EAGVAQSPRYKIIEKRQSVAFWCNPISGHATLYWYQQILGQGPKLLIQFQNNGVVDDSQLPKDRFSAERLKGVDSTLKIQPAKLEDSAVYLCASTPPGLTYNEQFFGPGTRLTVL.

V gene TRBV5-1 combines with J gene TRBJ2-3; TRBD2 is a possible D gene (7 bases). Germline loops: CDR1 SGHRS, CDR2 YFSETQ. This CDR3 has 16 residues. With 2 bases removed from V and 5 bases from J, the gap between germline ends came to 18 bases. The CDR3 loop is CASSFGGARNVDTQYF. CDR3 nucleotide sequence: TGCGCCAGCAGCTTTGGGGGGGCCCGGAACGTAGATACGCAGTATTTT. Filled out from reference TRBV5-1 and TRBJ2-3, the complete variable domain reads KAGVTQTPRYLIKTRGQQVTLSCSPISGHRSVSWYQQTPGQGLQFLFEYFSETQRNKGNFPGRFSGRQFSNSRSEMNVSTLELGDSALYLCASSFGGARNVDTQYFGPGTRLTVL.

This chain links TRBV30 with TRBJ1-2, with 8 bases fitting TRBD1. The trim removed 2 bases at V and 6 bases at J, leaving 5 bases unmatched. Germline V lookup: CDR1 GTSNPN, CDR2 SVGIG (reference sequence). The CDR3 has 13 residues. The CDR3 is CAWSLQGGNGYTF. As DNA, the CDR3 is TGTGCCTGGAGTTTACAGGGGGGGAATGGCTACACCTTC.

The chain carries TRBV4-3 and TRBJ1-2; the match to TRBD1 covers 7 bases. V dropped 0 bases and J dropped 5; count of bases not matched to a gene: 6. CDR1 is LGHNA, CDR2 YSLEER, per germline. This CDR3 region has 15 residues. The CDR3 reads CASSQDSTGPYGYTF. In DNA, the CDR3 is TGCGCCAGCAGCCAAGACTCGACAGGGCCATATGGCTACACCTTC.

The chain uses TRBV19 and TRBJ1-1, with D perhaps TRBD1 (6 bases). The germline V gene encodes CDR1 LNHDA and CDR2 SQIVND (reference sequence). The CDR3 covers 15 residues. With 3 bases removed from V and 5 bases from J, the gap between germline ends came to 16 bases. CDR3: CASSIGNRESTEAFF. In DNA form, the CDR3 reads TGTGCCAGTAGTATCGGTAACAGGGAGTCGACTGAAGCTTTCTTT. The full variable domain, its missing parts supplied by reference TRBV19 and TRBJ1-1, is DGGITQSPKYLFRKEGQNVTLSCEQNLNHDAMYWYRQDPGQGLRLIYYSQIVNDFQKGDIAEGYSVSREKKESFPLTVTSAQKNPTAFYLCASSIGNRESTEAFFGQGTRLTVV.

The rearrangement joins TRBV6-6 to TRBJ1-2, with D possibly being TRBD1 (6 bases). V lost 4 bases, J lost 8 bases, and 20 bases lay in between. Germline V gives CDR1 MNHNY, CDR2 SVGAGI (reference sequence). CDR3 length: 15 amino acids. CDR3 bases: TGTGCCAGCAGTTTGATAGGACAGCCTGTGAAAGGCTACACCTTC. This gives the protein CASSLIGQPVKGYTF.

The CDR3 reads CASSMEGAESYEQYF. CDR3 in DNA: TGTGCCAGTAGTATGGAGGGGGCCGAGTCCTACGAGCAGTACTTC. V usage is TRBV19 and J usage is TRBJ2-7, with a possible D match to TRBD1 (7 bases). The V gene's germline CDR1 is LNHDA and CDR2 SQIVND (reference sequence). Trimming cost V 3 bases and J 1 base, with 13 bases left between them. The CDR3 spans 15 residues.

DNA of the CDR3: TGTGCCAGCAGTTTGGGGTGGGCGGGAGGAGGTCGAACTGAAGCTTTCTTT. This encodes CASSLGWAGGGRTEAFF. The chain couples TRBV28 to TRBJ1-1; D not certain. The CDR3 is 17 residues long. Germline lookup yields CDR1 MDHEN and CDR2 SYDVKM. Trimming removed 3 bases at V and 5 bases at J, with 22 bases between.

J is TRBJ1-1 and V is TRBV30; D is perhaps TRBD1 (5 bases). The CDR3 has 12 residues. Germline CDR1 reads GTSNPN; CDR2 reads SVGIG (reference sequence). The ends were cut back, 0 bases at V and 10 bases at J, with 12 bases in the middle. The CDR3 DNA reads as TGTGCCTGGAGTGTAGTGTGGGGGGTAGCTTTCTTT. It yields the protein CAWSVVWGVAFF.